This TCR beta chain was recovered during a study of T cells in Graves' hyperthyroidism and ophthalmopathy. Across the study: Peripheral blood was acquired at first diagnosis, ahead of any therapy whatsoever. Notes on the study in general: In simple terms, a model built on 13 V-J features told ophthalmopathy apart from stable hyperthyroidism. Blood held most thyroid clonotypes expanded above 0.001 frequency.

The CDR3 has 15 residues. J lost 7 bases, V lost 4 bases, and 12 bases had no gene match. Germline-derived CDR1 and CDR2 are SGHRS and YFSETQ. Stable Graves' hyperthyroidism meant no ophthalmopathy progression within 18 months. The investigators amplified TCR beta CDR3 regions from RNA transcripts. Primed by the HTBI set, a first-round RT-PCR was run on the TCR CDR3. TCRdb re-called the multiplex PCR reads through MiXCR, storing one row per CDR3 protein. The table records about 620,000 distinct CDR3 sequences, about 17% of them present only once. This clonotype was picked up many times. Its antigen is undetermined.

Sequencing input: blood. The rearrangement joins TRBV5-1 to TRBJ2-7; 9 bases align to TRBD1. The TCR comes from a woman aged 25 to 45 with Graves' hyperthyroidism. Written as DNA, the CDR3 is TGCGCCAGCAGCGTACAGGGGGCGACCCTCGGTGAGCAGTACTTC. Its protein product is CASSVQGATLGEQYF.